Presented here are 22 T cell receptor beta chains from one specimen sequenced in a study of blood T cells in healthy people across ages. Together with a sample-barcoded 5' primer, a J-beta primer mix was included in a second PCR lasting about 6 to 12 cycles. TCRdb reprocessed the 5' RACE reads with MiXCR, giving one entry per CDR3 protein. The table records approximately 730,000 distinct CDR3 sequences, roughly 50% of them present only once. The specimen was blood. Receptor source: a man older than 75 in good health.

The rearrangement links TRBV3-1 to TRBJ1-2; D is ambiguous. CDR3 size: 15 residues. The V end lost 6 bases, the J end lost 3 bases, and 17 bases lay between the germline ends. Germline V gene data show CDR1 as LGHDT and CDR2 as YNNKEL (reference sequence). CDR3 amino acids: CASSPLRTSDYGYTF. CDR3 sequence (DNA): TGTGCCAGCAGTCCCCTCCGGACGTCTGACTATGGCTACACCTTC. The variable domain in full, with the rest retrieved from reference TRBV3-1 and TRBJ1-2, is DTAVSQTPKYLVTQMGNDKSIKCEQNLGHDTMYWYKQDSKKFLKIMFSYNNKELIINETVPNRFSPKSPDKAHLNLHINSLELGDSAVYFCASSPLRTSDYGYTFGSGTRLTVV.

This clonotype was seen a handful of times. The chain carries TRBV6-6 and TRBJ2-1; possible D gene TRBD2, 7 bases. V was cut by 6 bases and J by 7 bases, with 16 bases left in between. The CDR3 runs 14 residues. From germline, CDR1 is MNHNY and CDR2 SVGAGI (reference sequence). In DNA, the CDR3 is TGTGCCAGCAGCTTGGGGGGGCGGGAGAATGAGCAGTTCTTC. Translated: CASSLGGRENEQFF.

This chain joins TRBV7-9 and TRBJ2-7, with 8 bases matching TRBD2. V gave up 8 bases and J gave up 0 bases; unmatched junction bases: 6. The germline V gene encodes CDR1 SEHNR and CDR2 FQNEAQ (reference sequence). The CDR3 is 14 residues long. CDR3 sequence reads: CASGLAGSSYEQYF. The CDR3 DNA reads as TGTGCCAGCGGGCTAGCGGGTAGCTCCTACGAGCAGTACTTC.

V usage is TRBV7-2 and J usage is TRBJ2-1; TRBD2 aligns across 8 bases. Germline V gene sequence: CDR1 SGHTA, CDR2 FQGNSA. This CDR3 is 15 amino acids long. With 5 bases clipped from V and 3 bases from J, the junction kept 6 bases outside the gene matches. The CDR3 region has the DNA TGTGCCAGCAGCACCGGGACTAGAGACTACAATGAGCAGTTCTTC. Its translation is CASSTGTRDYNEQFF. Variable domain in full (rest from reference TRBV7-2 and TRBJ2-1): GAGVSQSPSNKVTEKGKDVELRCDPISGHTALYWYRQSLGQGLEFLIYFQGNSAPDKSGLPSDRFSAERTGGSVSTLTIQRTQQEDSAVYLCASSTGTRDYNEQFFGPGTRLTVL.

This clonotype appeared a single time. V and J are TRBV7-6 and TRBJ2-1, with 8 bases matching TRBD2. There are 16 residues in the CDR3. Per the germline V gene, CDR1 is SGHVS and CDR2 is FNYEAQ. Germline trimming cut 1 base from V and 5 bases from J; bases unmatched to any gene: 7. CDR3 residues: CASSLGGLGLDNEQFF. In DNA, the CDR3 is TGTGCCAGCAGCTTAGGGGGACTAGGTCTCGACAATGAGCAGTTCTTC.

This clonotype was counted a few times. This CDR3 reads CAIEEGNRQETQYF. The CDR3 nucleotides are TGTGCCATAGAAGAGGGGAATCGGCAAGAGACCCAGTACTTC. J is TRBJ2-5 and V is TRBV2, with D possibly being TRBD1 or TRBD2 (5 bases each). The CDR3 has 14 residues. Germline CDR1 reads SNHLY; CDR2 reads FYNNEI. Trimming pared 10 bases from V and 2 bases from J, leaving 17 bases between. Looking up the rest from reference TRBV2 and TRBJ2-5 gives the full variable domain: EPEVTQTPSHQVTQMGQEVILRCVPISNHLYFYWYRQILGQKVEFLVSFYNNEISEKSEIFDDQFSVERPDGSNFTLKIRSTKLEDSAMYFCAIEEGNRQETQYFGPGTRLLVL.

The chain recombines TRBV2 with TRBJ2-5; D is ambiguous. The V and J ends lost 10 bases and 13 bases respectively, with 22 bases between them. The CDR3 consists of 12 residues. Germline V lookup: CDR1 SNHLY, CDR2 FYNNEI. DNA for the CDR3: TGTGCCATACAACCCACACCGGGCCTGGGGTACTTC. Residues: CAIQPTPGLGYF.

With regard to this clonotype: One junction end disagrees with the germline gene, perhaps due to a read error. The chain joins TRBV18 to TRBJ1-5; possibly TRBD1 for D (5 bases). Germline CDR1 and CDR2: KGHSH and LQKENI. The CDR3 runs to 17 residues. CDR3 DNA sequence: TGTGCCCGCTCACGGTCAGAACAGGCCTATAGCAATCAGCCCCAGCATTTT. This sequence encodes CARSRSEQAYSNQPQHF.

The chain has TRBV5-6 and TRBJ2-1, with 8 bases identical to TRBD1. The J segment lost 4 bases and the V segment lost 5 bases, leaving 11 bases of the junction unmatched. Germline lookup yields CDR1 SGHDT and CDR2 YYEEEE. The CDR3 length is 16 residues. CDR3 bases: TGTGCCAGCAGGTCCGACAGGGGAAGGGCTTACAATGAGCAGTTCTTC. Translating gives CASRSDRGRAYNEQFF.

The V and J genes are TRBV4-2 and TRBJ2-3, with 9 bases that match TRBD1. There are 15 residues in the CDR3. The junction had 6 bases not matched to a gene; V was cut back by 4 bases and J by 4 bases. Germline assignment: CDR1 LGHNA and CDR2 YNFKEQ. The chain's CDR3 is CASSPGTGWADTQYF. DNA for the CDR3: TGTGCCAGCAGCCCCGGGACAGGGTGGGCAGATACGCAGTATTTT.

The chain is built from TRBV2 and TRBJ2-4; TRBD2 matches at 9 bases. Germline V gene data show CDR1 as SNHLY and CDR2 as FYNNEI. This CDR3 contains 16 residues. V lost 6 bases, J lost 3 bases, and 9 bases stayed unmatched. The CDR3 DNA is TGTGCCAGCAGGGCCTCTAGCGGGACGGGCAAAAACATTCAGTACTTC. Translating gives CASRASSGTGKNIQYF. Based on the CDR3 plus reference TRBV2 and TRBJ2-4, the full variable domain is EPEVTQTPSHQVTQMGQEVILRCVPISNHLYFYWYRQILGQKVEFLVSFYNNEISEKSEIFDDQFSVERPDGSNFTLKIRSTKLEDSAMYFCASRASSGTGKNIQYFGAGTRLSVL.

The chain has TRBV20-1 and TRBJ2-4; 10 bases agree with TRBD2. The J call may be faulty, since TRBJ2-7 better matches the DNA end. The germline CDR1 and CDR2 sequences are DFQATT and SNEGSKA (reference sequence). The CDR3 contains 14 residues. CDR3 amino acids: CSARESGRGYEQYF. In nucleotides, the CDR3 is TGCAGTGCTAGAGAAAGCGGGAGGGGGTACGAGCAGTACTTC.

This clonotype was detected ten times or more. J is TRBJ2-7 and V is TRBV27; TRBD1 aligns across 7 bases. Germline lookup yields CDR1 MNHEY and CDR2 SMNVEV (reference sequence). Germline trimming cut 4 bases from V and 2 bases from J; bases unmatched to any gene: 11. This CDR3 has 16 residues. In nucleotides, the CDR3 is TGTGCCAGCAGTTCTTCCCTCGGGACAGCTACCTACGAGCAGTACTTC. As protein: CASSSSLGTATYEQYF.

The gene calls are TRBV29-1 and TRBJ1-1; tentatively, D is TRBD1 (6 bases). CDR3 length: 13 residues. Trimming cost V 3 bases and J 4 bases, with 12 bases left between them. Per germline, CDR1 SQVTM and CDR2 ANQGSEA. The CDR3 DNA follows: TGCAGCGTTGAGGAAGGGGGGGGCACTGAAGCTTTCTTT. Translating it yields CSVEEGGGTEAFF.

This clonotype appeared a single time. This chain links TRBV29-1 with TRBJ2-4; 10 nucleotides agree with TRBD1. The assigned J gene may be wrong: the sequence end matches TRBJ2-5 better. Germline V gene data show CDR1 as SQVTM and CDR2 as ANQGSEA. The CDR3 contains 16 residues. CDR3 bases: TGCAGCGTTGAAGACGTCTGGACAGGGGGAGGGGAGACCCAGTACTTC. This encodes CSVEDVWTGGGETQYF.

This sequence joins TRBV12-3 or TRBV12-4 and TRBJ1-3; weak D call: TRBD1 (6 bases). V was shortened by 5 bases and J by 4 bases, with 15 bases between the two germline ends. The CDR3 covers 15 residues. The CDR3, as DNA: TGTGCCAGCAGTCAAGCGGGGGCAGTCGGAAACACCATATATTTT. It is translated as CASSQAGAVGNTIYF.

The J gene is TRBJ2-2, the V gene TRBV29-1; D is tentatively TRBD1 or TRBD2 (5 bases each). Germline-derived CDR1 and CDR2 are SQVTM and ANQGSEA. Between the trimmed V and J ends, which lost 4 bases and 5 bases, there was a span of 20 bases. The CDR3 extends over 16 amino acids. The CDR3 coding sequence is TGCAGCGTTGGCCCTCGACAGACAAGAGGGACCGGGGAGCTGTTTTTT. It encodes CSVGPRQTRGTGELFF.

The V and J genes are TRBV9 and TRBJ2-1; 9 positions match TRBD2. Germline V CDR1 and CDR2: SGDLS, YYNGEE. V gave up 0 bases and J gave up 8 bases; unmatched junction bases: 12. The CDR3 runs to 17 residues. The CDR3 loop reads CASSVDLAGGPVDEQFF. The CDR3 nucleotides are TGTGCCAGCAGCGTAGATCTGGCGGGAGGGCCCGTAGATGAGCAGTTCTTC.

This clonotype showed up just a few times. The chain recombines TRBV7-2 with TRBJ2-7; 10 bases match TRBD2. The length of the CDR3 is 17 residues. The V and J ends lost 3 bases and 9 bases, in that order; junction bases with no gene match: 17. In germline, CDR1 is SGHTA, CDR2 FQGNSA. The chain's CDR3 is CASSLTASGRGYWGQYF. DNA of the CDR3: TGTGCCAGCAGCTTGACGGCTAGCGGGAGAGGGTACTGGGGGCAGTACTTC.

The chain links TRBV27 to TRBJ2-5; 11 bases map to TRBD2. The V gene end was trimmed by 3 bases and the J gene end by 12 bases; junction bases not matched to a gene: 9. CDR3 length: 14 amino acids. Germline V lookup: CDR1 MNHEY, CDR2 SMNVEV (reference sequence). The CDR3 DNA reads as TGTGCCAGCAGTTTTGGAGTGTCTAGCGGGGGGAAGTACTTC. Residues: CASSFGVSSGGKYF.

This sequence joins TRBV20-1 and TRBJ2-1; D not resolved. The CDR3 length is 15 residues. Per the germline V gene, CDR1 is DFQATT and CDR2 is SNEGSKA (reference sequence). Trimming pared 3 bases from V and 4 bases from J, leaving 16 bases between. This CDR3 is CSASKDALPYNEQFF. The CDR3 coding sequence is TGCAGTGCTAGTAAGGATGCCCTTCCTTACAATGAGCAGTTCTTC.

This clonotype was detected once. At one end the junction does not follow the germline gene, possibly because of a read error. This sequence joins TRBV5-5 and TRBJ1-1; D is unclear. In germline, CDR1 is SGHKS, CDR2 YYEKEE (reference sequence). CDR3 length: 15 residues. CDR3: CVSSYQPVEGTEAFF. CDR3 coding DNA: TGTGTCAGCAGCTACCAACCCGTTGAGGGCACTGAAGCTTTCTTT.